This is a list of T cell receptor beta chains from one sample in a study of cytomegalovirus exposure and HLA in healthy donors. Sequenced by immunoSEQ multiplex PCR; TCRdb stores in-frame clones only, minus some. The sample shows under 150,000 clones, 80% to 90% of them seen only once. The source material was PBMCs. Receptors were obtained from a woman aged 30 to 39 in good health and CMV-seronegative. The CDR3 runs from the conserved cysteine through the conserved F or W. The D gene is left open where the match is weak. Expanded clones get a size class; other rows say once, few or many, or leave the size out.

D	V	size	J	DNA	CDR3
TRBD2	TRBV7-6	-	TRBJ2-3	TGTGCCAGCAGCCCCCCTAGCGGGGCTAGCACAGATACGCAGTATTTT	CASSPPSGASTDTQYF
-	TRBV18	-	TRBJ2-7	TGTGCCAGCTCCACCAGGTGGGCGGGGATATACGAGCAGTACTTC	CASSTRWAGIYEQYF
-	TRBV7-2	-	TRBJ2-7	TGTGCCAGCAGCTTAGTAGGGGGGGATTACGAGCAGTACTTC	CASSLVGGDYEQYF
TRBD2	TRBV7-8	-	TRBJ2-3	TGTGCCAGCAGCCTCGGACTAGCGGGCACAGATACGCAGTATTTT	CASSLGLAGTDTQYF
TRBD1	TRBV19	-	TRBJ1-1	TGTGCCAGTAGTATAGCTCACAGGGGTGGCACTGAAGCTTTCTTT	CASSIAHRGGTEAFF
TRBD2	TRBV7-9	once	TRBJ2-3	TGTGCCAGCAGCCCGGGACTAGCGGGAGTATTTAGGAGCACAGATACGCAGTATTTT	CASSPGLAGVFRSTDTQYF
TRBD1	TRBV7-8	-	TRBJ1-5	TGTGCCAGCAGCTTAGTACAGGGGGATCAGCCCCAGCATTTT	CASSLVQGDQPQHF
-	TRBV6-5	-	TRBJ1-5	TGTGCCAGCAGTTACTCGTGGGGCCCCGGGGGTCAGCCCCAGCATTTT	CASSYSWGPGGQPQHF
-	TRBV27	-	TRBJ2-1	TGTGCCAGCAGACCGAATAAGCGCGGGGTTTACAATGAGCAGTTCTTC	CASRPNKRGVYNEQFF
-	TRBV7-3	few	TRBJ2-1	TGTGCCAGCAGCGCACAGGGTAATGAGCAGTTCTTC	CASSAQGNEQFF
-	TRBV27	-	TRBJ2-1	TGTGCCAGCAAAAAGGGAGGGGGGCTTAATGAGCAGTTCTTC	CASKKGGGLNEQFF
TRBD2	TRBV7-6	-	TRBJ2-1	TGTGCCAGCAGCTTGGGACTAGACGGGGTCAATGAGCAGTTCTTC	CASSLGLDGVNEQFF
TRBD2	TRBV9	-	TRBJ2-1	TGTGCCAGCAGCGTAGGGGGGGGAACTGAGCAGTTCTTC	CASSVGGGTEQFF
TRBD1	TRBV7-2	-	TRBJ1-6	TGTGCCAGCGGTAGACAGGGGCCTTCCTATAATTCACCCCTCCACTTT	CASGRQGPSYNSPLHF
TRBD1	TRBV19	-	TRBJ1-6	TGTGCCAGTAGTATTGTGGGACAGGGAAATTCACCCCTCCACTTT	CASSIVGQGNSPLHF
-	TRBV15	-	TRBJ1-1	TGTGCCACCAGCTCCTTACAGGGTAGGGCTGAAGCTTTCTTT	CATSSLQGRAEAFF
TRBD2	TRBV15	-	TRBJ2-7	TGTGCCACCAGCATGCCGGGACTAGTGACGGAAGAGCAGTACTTC	CATSMPGLVTEEQYF
TRBD2	TRBV5-1	-	TRBJ2-7	TGCGCCAGCAGCCCTCCGGGACTAGGAAGTCGCGAGCAGTACTTC	CASSPPGLGSREQYF
TRBD2	TRBV19	-	TRBJ2-3	TGTGCCAGTAATACTTATCTAGCGGGGGGCACAGATACGCAGTATTTT	CASNTYLAGGTDTQYF
-	TRBV5-1	-	TRBJ2-1	TGCGCCAGCAGCTTGTTGGCAGGGTACAATGAGCAGTTCTTC	CASSLLAGYNEQFF
-	TRBV29-1	-	TRBJ2-1	TGCAGCGTTGTCCTAACTATACTCAATGAGCAGTTCTTC	CSVVLTILNEQFF
-	TRBV9	-	TRBJ2-7	TGTGCCAGCAGCGTAGGGACTCCGCACTACGAGCAGTACTTC	CASSVGTPHYEQYF
TRBD1	TRBV6-1	-	TRBJ1-2	TGTGCCAGCAGATTACCGGGACAGGGGGTAGGAGGGACCTTC	CASRLPGQGVGGTF
-	TRBV30	few	TRBJ1-1	TGTGCCTGGAGTGTACTCGGGGGAAACACTGAAGCTTTCTTT	CAWSVLGGNTEAFF
-	TRBV5-4	once	TRBJ2-5	TGTGCCAGCAGCTACCCTAAGGGGAATCAAGAGACCCAGTACTTC	CASSYPKGNQETQYF
-	TRBV19	-	TRBJ1-1	TGTGCCAGTAGCGCCCCGGGACACAGGAACACTGAAGCTTTCTTT	CASSAPGHRNTEAFF
-	TRBV11-3	-	TRBJ2-7	TGTGCCAGCAGCTTAGTCCCAGGCTACGAGCAGTACTTC	CASSLVPGYEQYF
-	TRBV7-8	-	TRBJ2-6	TGTGCCAGCAGCCCCCGGGTACAGGGCGCGGGCCGCATCGGGGGGGCCAACGTCCTGACTTTC	CASSPRVQGAGRIGGANVLTF
TRBD1	TRBV11-3	-	TRBJ2-7	TGTGCCAGCCCTCGGACCGGGACAGGGGTAAACTACGAGCAGTACTTC	CASPRTGTGVNYEQYF
TRBD1	TRBV28	-	TRBJ1-6	TGTGCCAGCACCCCTGGACAGGGATTGAGTTCACCCCTCCACTTT	CASTPGQGLSSPLHF
TRBD1	TRBV4-3	-	TRBJ2-7	TGCGCCAGCAGCCCGGGACAGCTTTCAGACGGGCAGTACTTC	CASSPGQLSDGQYF
TRBD1	TRBV4-3	-	TRBJ2-7	TGCGCCAGCAGCCCCACAGGGACAGGGGGCAGTTACGAGCAGTACTTC	CASSPTGTGGSYEQYF
-	TRBV2	once	TRBJ2-5	TGTGCCAGCAGGCTTGCCCCGGGACAAGAGACCCAGTACTTC	CASRLAPGQETQYF
TRBD2	TRBV2	-	TRBJ2-7	TGTGCCAGTGGGACTAGTGGCACCTACGAGCAGTACTTC	CASGTSGTYEQYF
TRBD2	TRBV2	-	TRBJ2-2	TGTGCCAGCAGTGAAGAAGGAGGACTAGCGGGGTTCTACGGGGAGCTGTTTTTT	CASSEEGGLAGFYGELFF
TRBD1	TRBV7-2	-	TRBJ2-3	TGTGCCAGCAGCTTAGTGACAGGGGGCTTAGATACGCAGTATTTT	CASSLVTGGLDTQYF
-	TRBV4-1	-	TRBJ2-2	TGCGCCAGCAGCCAACGGAGCACCGGGGAGCTGTTTTTT	CASSQRSTGELFF
TRBD1	TRBV7-2	-	TRBJ1-4	TGTGCCAGCAGCCCGGACAGGGAAGGTGAAAAACTGTTTTTT	CASSPDREGEKLFF
-	TRBV9	-	TRBJ2-2	TGTGCCAGCAGCGTAGCTACGAGTCAACCCGGGGAGCTGTTTTTT	CASSVATSQPGELFF
-	TRBV10-2	-	TRBJ2-3	TGCGCCAGCAGGGGTAGCGGGACAGGGGATACGCAGTATTTT	CASRGSGTGDTQYF
TRBD2	TRBV10-3	few	TRBJ2-7	TGTGCCATCAGTCGGGGACTAGGCCACGAGCAGTACTTC	CAISRGLGHEQYF
TRBD2	TRBV9	-	TRBJ2-5	TGTGCCAGCAGCGTAGTCGGGAGGGCCCTGGAGACCCAGTACTTC	CASSVVGRALETQYF